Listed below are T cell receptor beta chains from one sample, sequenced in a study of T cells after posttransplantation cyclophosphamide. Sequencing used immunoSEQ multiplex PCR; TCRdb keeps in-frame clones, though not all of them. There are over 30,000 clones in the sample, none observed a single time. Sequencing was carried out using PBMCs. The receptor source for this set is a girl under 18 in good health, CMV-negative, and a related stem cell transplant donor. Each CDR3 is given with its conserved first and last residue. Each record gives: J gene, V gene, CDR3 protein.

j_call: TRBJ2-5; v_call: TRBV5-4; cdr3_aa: CASSLDSFQETQYF
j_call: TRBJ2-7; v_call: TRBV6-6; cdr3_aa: CASSYRDRLYEQYF
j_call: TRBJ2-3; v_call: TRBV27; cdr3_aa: CASSSRYYNTDTQYF
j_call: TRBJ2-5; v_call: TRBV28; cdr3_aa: CASSLRQGGYQETQYF
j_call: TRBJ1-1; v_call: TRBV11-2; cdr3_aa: CASSLERTGGVNTEAFF
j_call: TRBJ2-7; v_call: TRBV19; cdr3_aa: CASRNTGGQGEQYF
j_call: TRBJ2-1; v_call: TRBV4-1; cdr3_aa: CASSQGVLASYNEQFF
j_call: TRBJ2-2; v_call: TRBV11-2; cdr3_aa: CASSLGPNTGELFF
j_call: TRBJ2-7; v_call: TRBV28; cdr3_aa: CASTYGGGYEQYF
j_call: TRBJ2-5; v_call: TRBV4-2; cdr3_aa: CASSQDGQSQETQYF
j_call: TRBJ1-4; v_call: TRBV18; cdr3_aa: CASSPDRGATNEKLFF
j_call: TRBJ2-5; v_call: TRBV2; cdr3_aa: CASSHTGGYQETQYF
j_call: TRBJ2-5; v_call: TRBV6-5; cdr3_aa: CATRRGGPGETQYF
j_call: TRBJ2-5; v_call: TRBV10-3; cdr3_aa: CAISESGGQGYF
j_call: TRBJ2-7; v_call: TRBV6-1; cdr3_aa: CASSPSPGTYEQYF
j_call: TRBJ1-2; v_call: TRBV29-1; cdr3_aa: CSVDGGGDGYTF
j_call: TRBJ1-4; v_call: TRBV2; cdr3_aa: CASRLDPGGEKLFF
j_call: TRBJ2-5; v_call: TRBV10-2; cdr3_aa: CASSEIPGGGGAQYF
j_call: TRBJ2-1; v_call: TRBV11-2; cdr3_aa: CASSLGTRRANEQFF
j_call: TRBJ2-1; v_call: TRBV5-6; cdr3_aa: CASSLGGQGGSRNEQFF
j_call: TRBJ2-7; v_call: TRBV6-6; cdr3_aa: CASTKDGTGRYEQYF
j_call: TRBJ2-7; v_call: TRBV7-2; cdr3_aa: CASSFWDSSGPYEQYF
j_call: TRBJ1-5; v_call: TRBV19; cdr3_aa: CASNSGTGRTQPQHF
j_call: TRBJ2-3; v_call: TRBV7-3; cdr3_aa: CASSLIQGSTDTQYF
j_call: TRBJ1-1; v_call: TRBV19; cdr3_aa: CASSIGTRQGAPEAFF
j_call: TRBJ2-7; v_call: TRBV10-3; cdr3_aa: CAISESYYEQYF
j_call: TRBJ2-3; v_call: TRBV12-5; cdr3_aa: CASGLVVDREGTDTQYF
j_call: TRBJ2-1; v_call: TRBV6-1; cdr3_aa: CASSALAGVLNEQFF
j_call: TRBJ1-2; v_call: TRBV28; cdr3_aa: CASSLSPGNYGYTF
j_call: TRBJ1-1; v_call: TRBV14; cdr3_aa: CASSQNMNTEAFF
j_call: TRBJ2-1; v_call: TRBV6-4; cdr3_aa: CASSVTSGDNEQFF
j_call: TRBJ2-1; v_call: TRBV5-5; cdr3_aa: CASSFASGGAAGEQFF
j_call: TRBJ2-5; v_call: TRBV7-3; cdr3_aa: CASSLGALQETQYF
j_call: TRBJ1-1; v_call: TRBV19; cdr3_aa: CAAGGRQSTEAFF
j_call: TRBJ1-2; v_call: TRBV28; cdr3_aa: CASSLVVSANYGYTF
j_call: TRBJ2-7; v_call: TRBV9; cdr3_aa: CASSETSGSREQYF
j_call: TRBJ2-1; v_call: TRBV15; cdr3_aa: CATSKGQGGLAANEQFF
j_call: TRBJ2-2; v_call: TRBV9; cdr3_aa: CASSVGGSTGELFF
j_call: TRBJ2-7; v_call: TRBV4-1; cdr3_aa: CASSQEFPDEQYF
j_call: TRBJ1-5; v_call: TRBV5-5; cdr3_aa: CASSLTGQGFQPQHF
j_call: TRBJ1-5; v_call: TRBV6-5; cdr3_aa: CASSYRESNQPQHF
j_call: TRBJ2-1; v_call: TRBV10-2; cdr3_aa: CASSLSGGAGNEQFF
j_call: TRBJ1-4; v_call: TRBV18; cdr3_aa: CASSPLSGGEKLFF
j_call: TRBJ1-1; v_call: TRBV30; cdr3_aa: CAWSVLLPGSGVTEAFF
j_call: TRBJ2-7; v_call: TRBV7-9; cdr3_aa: CASSSTSGGMNYEQYF
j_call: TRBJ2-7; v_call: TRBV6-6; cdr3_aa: CASRLAESYEQYF
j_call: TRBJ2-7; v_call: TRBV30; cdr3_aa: CAWSPGTSPYEQYF
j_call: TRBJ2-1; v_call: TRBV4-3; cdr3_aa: CASSQVAGEQFF
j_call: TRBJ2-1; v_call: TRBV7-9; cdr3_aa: CASDLSGSEQFF
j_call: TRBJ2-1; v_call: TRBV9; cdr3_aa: CASSFPTSGSDNEQFF
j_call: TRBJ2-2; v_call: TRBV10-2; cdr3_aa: CASGRGVNTGELFF